This entry describes one TCR beta chain. Its target is not known. These data originate in a study of PD-1 blockade in classical Hodgkin lymphoma. Whole-study findings and limits: Diminished baseline TCR diversity has been reported in newly diagnosed patients relative to healthy donors. Repertoire difference causes, possibly disease activity or prior therapy, remain undefined.

Documented time point: newly diagnosed, previously untreated cHL patient sample. PBMCs representing newly diagnosed, untreated classical Hodgkin lymphoma functioned as the comparison. Germline lookup yields CDR1 LNHNV and CDR2 YYDKDF (reference sequence). V was trimmed by 3 bases and J by 7 bases, leaving 18 bases between them. The CDR3 is 15 residues long. Sequencing used immunoSEQ multiplex PCR; TCRdb keeps in-frame clones, though not all of them. This table has roughly 70,000 clones, 93% appearing once. Material: peripheral blood mononuclear cells (PBMCs). The receptor comes from a human donor with classical Hodgkin lymphoma. The V gene is TRBV15, the J gene TRBJ1-2; TRBD1 might be the D (5 bases). The CDR3 protein is CATSRAHGTGGGYTF. In nucleotides, the CDR3 is TGTGCCACCAGCAGGGCCCACGGGACTGGAGGTGGCTACACCTTC.